The 24 T cell receptor beta chains listed next were all sequenced from one sample in a study of control samples from healthy donors and cancer patients. The data were produced by immunoSEQ multiplex PCR, yet TCRdb's version contains in-frame clones alone and is incomplete. Among 50,000 to 65,000 clones listed, around 93% were seen once. Source material: PBMCs. The receptor set was obtained from a man aged 25-45 years with colorectal cancer.

The chain recombines TRBV6-5 with TRBJ2-1; unclear D gene. The CDR3 is 14 residues long. V was cut by 0 bases and J by 5 bases, with 8 bases left in between. Looked up from germline, CDR1 is MNHEY and CDR2 is SVGAGI. The CDR3 DNA follows: TGTGCCAGCAGTTACTCCCCAATGGACAATGAGCAGTTCTTC. Encoded protein: CASSYSPMDNEQFF.

The CDR3 sequence: CASSQVPGTGFSGNTIYF. The CDR3 nucleotides are TGCGCCAGCAGCCAAGTGCCAGGGACAGGATTCTCTGGAAACACCATATATTTT. The chain is built from TRBV4-1 and TRBJ1-3, with 8 bases fitting TRBD1. The CDR3 sequence is 18 residues long. Germline CDR1 reads MGHRA; CDR2 reads YSYEKL. Trimming at V came to 1 base and at J to 0 bases, leaving 8 bases not matched to a gene.

The V and J genes are TRBV5-4 and TRBJ1-3, with D perhaps matching TRBD1 (5 bases). Trimming took off 2 bases at V and 2 bases at J, with 5 bases between the two ends. The V gene's germline CDR1 is SGHNT and CDR2 YYREEE (reference sequence). The CDR3 is 13 amino acids. CDR3 in amino acids: CASSFRAGNTIYF. The DNA for the CDR3 is TGTGCCAGCAGCTTCAGGGCTGGAAACACCATATATTTT.

The rearrangement joins TRBV7-2 to TRBJ2-3; 7 bases map to TRBD2. J lost 1 base, V lost 8 bases, and 9 bases had no gene match. The CDR3 sequence is 15 residues long. CDR1 is SGHTA, CDR2 FQGNSA, per germline. The CDR3 spells CASRAAGVGTDTQYF. The CDR3 DNA reads TGTGCCAGCCGGGCGGCGGGGGTGGGCACAGATACGCAGTATTTT.

J is TRBJ2-7 and V is TRBV6-2 or TRBV6-3; D ambiguous. There are 12 residues in the CDR3. Germline lookup yields CDR1 MNHEY and CDR2 SVGEGT. V shed 4 bases and J shed 10 bases, with 14 bases lying between them. CDR3 coding DNA: TGTGCCAGCAGTTTTTCGACCTCGTATCAGTACGTC. Protein product: CASSFSTSYQYV.

V gene TRBV14 combines with J gene TRBJ1-4; D may be TRBD1 (5 bases). Per the germline V gene, CDR1 is SGHDN and CDR2 is FVKESK. The CDR3 covers 14 residues. The germline V and J ends were trimmed by 4 bases and 7 bases, with 13 bases remaining between them. The CDR3 protein is CASSLRGRPEKLFF. The CDR3 coding sequence is TGTGCCAGCAGCCTACGGGGGAGGCCTGAAAAACTGTTTTTT.

This chain joins TRBV25-1 and TRBJ1-1, with D unclear. Germline CDR1 is MGHDK and CDR2 is SYGVNS. The CDR3 covers 14 residues. V lost 6 bases to trimming and J lost 5 bases, with 16 bases between them. The CDR3 loop is CASSGRTGKTEAFF. CDR3 nucleotide sequence: TGTGCCAGCAGCGGCCGGACGGGGAAGACTGAAGCTTTCTTT.

The rearrangement uses TRBV30 and TRBJ2-5, with TRBD2 matching 11 bases. CDR1 is GTSNPN and CDR2 is SVGIG in the germline V gene (reference sequence). This CDR3 comprises 16 residues. The junction had 9 bases not matched to a gene; V was cut back by 2 bases and J by 4 bases. CDR3 residues: CAWSPLAGGIGETQYF. For the CDR3, the DNA is TGTGCCTGGAGTCCCTTAGCGGGGGGGATTGGAGAGACCCAGTACTTC. Full variable domain (rest looked up from reference TRBV30 and TRBJ2-5): SQTIHQWPATLVQPVGSPLSLECTVEGTSNPNLYWYRQAAGRGLQLLFYSVGIGQISSEVPQNLSASRPQDRQFILSSKKLLLSDSGFYLCAWSPLAGGIGETQYFGPGTRLLVL.

This clone was detected only once. The rearrangement joins TRBV7-9 to TRBJ1-2, with no clear D. Germline V gene lookup returns CDR1 SEHNR and CDR2 FQNEAQ (reference sequence). The CDR3 has 14 residues. V lost 1 base and J 7 bases, leaving 13 bases between the germline ends. CDR3 sequence (DNA): TGTGCCAGCAGCTTAGATCCCTCGGGGATTGGCTACACCTTC. Its translation is CASSLDPSGIGYTF.

The chain links TRBV29-1 to TRBJ1-2, with 7 bases that match TRBD1. Germline V gene data show CDR1 as SQVTM and CDR2 as ANQGSEA. J was trimmed by 3 bases and V by 4 bases; bases with no gene match: 2. The CDR3 extends over 12 amino acids. The CDR3 nucleotides read TGCAGCGTTGGACAGGGAGACTATGGCTACACCTTC. Encoded protein: CSVGQGDYGYTF.

The V gene is TRBV10-3, the J gene TRBJ1-2; D not resolved. The CDR3 covers 11 residues. From germline, CDR1 is ENHRY and CDR2 SYGVKD. Deletions cut 10 bases from V and 9 bases from J, with 15 bases between. The CDR3 spells CATSSRESYTF. DNA for the CDR3: TGTGCCACCTCTTCAAGGGAGAGCTACACCTTC.

J is TRBJ2-5 and V is TRBV6-6; no clear D gene. The CDR3 runs 11 residues. CDR1 and CDR2 (germline): MNHNY, SVGAGI (reference sequence). V was cut by 4 bases and J by 3 bases, with 3 bases left in between. CDR3 amino acids: CASSLEETQYF. CDR3 bases: TGTGCCAGCAGTTTAGAAGAGACCCAGTACTTC.

The chain combines TRBV11-3 with TRBJ2-3; no firm D call. The CDR3 length is 14 residues. The germline CDR1 and CDR2 sequences are SGHNT and YENEEA. Trimming took off 2 bases at V and 0 bases at J, with 6 bases between the two ends. In DNA, the CDR3 is TGTGCCAGCAGCTTAAGCCAGAGCACAGATACGCAGTATTTT. It codes for CASSLSQSTDTQYF.

V and J are TRBV27 and TRBJ1-1; a possible D gene is TRBD1 (6 bases). CDR3 length: 15 amino acids. Trimming removed 3 bases at V and 6 bases at J, with 17 bases between. Germline values: CDR1 MNHEY, CDR2 SMNVEV (reference sequence). Here the CDR3 reads CASSFRLGGRSEAFF. The CDR3 region has the DNA TGTGCCAGCAGTTTCCGCCTAGGGGGTCGTTCTGAAGCTTTCTTT.

V gene TRBV12-3 or TRBV12-4 combines with J gene TRBJ1-1; the match to TRBD1 covers 7 bases. V was pared by 8 bases and J by 1 base, with 4 bases of the junction left unmatched. The length of the CDR3 is 13 residues. The DNA of the CDR3 is TGTGCCAGCCAAGACAGGGAGAACACTGAAGCTTTCTTT. This translates into CASQDRENTEAFF.

The J gene is TRBJ1-1, the V gene TRBV5-5; 12 positions agree with TRBD1. This CDR3 is built from 14 residues. The V gene's germline CDR1 is SGHKS and CDR2 YYEKEE (reference sequence). V lost 3 bases to trimming and J lost 4 bases; unmatched junction nucleotides: 1. CDR3 in DNA: TGTGCCAGCAGCTGGGACAGGGGGCTCACTGAAGCTTTCTTT. It encodes CASSWDRGLTEAFF.

This chain links TRBV11-2 with TRBJ1-4; possibly TRBD1 for D (6 bases). The germline V and J ends were trimmed by 2 bases and 5 bases, with 12 bases remaining between them. The germline V gene encodes CDR1 SGHAT and CDR2 FQNNGV. The CDR3 length is 15 residues. The CDR3 sequence: CASSLNGGGNEKLFF. As DNA, the CDR3 is TGTGCCAGCAGCTTAAACGGGGGCGGGAATGAAAAACTGTTTTTT. The variable domain in full, with the rest retrieved from reference TRBV11-2 and TRBJ1-4, is EAGVAQSPRYKIIEKRQSVAFWCNPISGHATLYWYQQILGQGPKLLIQFQNNGVVDDSQLPKDRFSAERLKGVDSTLKIQPAKLEDSAVYLCASSLNGGGNEKLFFGSGTQLSVL.

The CDR3 DNA sequence: TGTGCCACCGGGGGCAACCATGGCTACACCTTC. This codes for CATGGNHGYTF. The chain is built from TRBV30 and TRBJ1-2; perhaps TRBD1 as D (6 bases). CDR3 length: 11 amino acids. Germline values: CDR1 GTSNPN, CDR2 SVGIG (reference sequence). The ends were cut back, 8 bases at V and 6 bases at J, with 13 bases in the middle.

The J gene is TRBJ1-3, the V gene TRBV21-1. TRBV21-1 is listed as a pseudogene. This CDR3 contains 15 residues. CDR3 DNA: TGTGCCAGCAGCACCTATGGGTTTTCTGGAAACACCATATATTTT. Translated: CASSTYGFSGNTIYF.

Details on this clone: The junction shows a germline mismatch at one end, possibly a read error. This sequence joins TRBV6-2 or TRBV6-3 and TRBJ1-1, with 10 nucleotides matching TRBD1. CDR3 size: 14 residues. Germline CDR1 and CDR2: MNHEY and SVGEGT. The CDR3 nucleotides are TGTGCCAGCAGCAGACAGGGGGCCGACAGGATGGGGGTCTTT. This sequence encodes CASSRQGADRMGVF.

This chain links TRBV20-1 with TRBJ1-5; D remains ambiguous. V shed 3 bases and J shed 2 bases, with 8 bases lying between them. The CDR3 runs to 13 residues. CDR1 is DFQATT and CDR2 is SNEGSKA in the germline V gene (reference sequence). CDR3 DNA sequence: TGCAGTGCTAGTGTCCTGGGCAATCAGCCCCAGCATTTT. Its protein is CSASVLGNQPQHF.

The chain employs TRBV7-9 and TRBJ2-5, with 8 bases fitting TRBD2. Germline V gives CDR1 SEHNR, CDR2 FQNEAQ (reference sequence). The CDR3 has 14 residues. V was clipped by 4 bases and J by 4 bases; unmatched bases: 5. The CDR3 DNA reads TGTGCCAGCAGCTCCCAAGCGGGGGTAGAGACCCAGTACTTC. Translating it yields CASSSQAGVETQYF.

V usage is TRBV7-2 and J usage is TRBJ2-7, with 7 bases matching TRBD1. The V gene end was trimmed by 4 bases and the J gene end by 2 bases; junction bases not matched to a gene: 8. This CDR3 is 15 amino acids long. Germline V lookup: CDR1 SGHTA, CDR2 FQGNSA. The CDR3 here is CASSSNYRGAYEQYV. The CDR3 region has the DNA TGTGCCAGCAGCTCAAACTACAGGGGTGCCTACGAGCAGTACGTC.

This chain uses TRBV4-1 with TRBJ1-3; D remains unclear. V was clipped by 4 bases and J by 4 bases, with 8 bases between them. The length of the CDR3 is 13 residues. Germline CDR1 MGHRA, CDR2 YSYEKL. CDR3 nucleotides: TGCGCCAGCAGCCCCGTGGAAGGAAACACCATATATTTT. As protein: CASSPVEGNTIYF.